This is a list of T cell receptor beta chains from one sample in a study of T cell repertoires in cytomegalovirus infection. The antigens for these receptors are not known. MiXCR, run by TCRdb on the reads, gives a single entry per CDR3 protein. The sample contains about 920,000 distinct CDR3 sequences, around 31% of which appear only once. The input for sequencing was cultured CD8+ T cells from PBMCs, taken from culture after CMV antigen stimulation. The receptor set was obtained from a human donor in good health (CMV status not recorded). Some clones in this sample may be carry-over from other donors' samples. Both conserved end residues are part of each CDR3. D genes are given only for firm matches. Size is omitted from some rows. Given values are once, few, many or a class for expanded clones.

cdr3_nt: TGTGCCAGCAGCGTAGGAGATGGACCGGGGGGCTACACCTTC
cdr3_aa: CASSVGDGPGGYTF
d_call: NA
v_call: TRBV9
j_call: TRBJ1-2
clone_size: NA

cdr3_nt: TGTGCCAGCAGCATATACATTACAGGGTACGAGCAGTACTTC
cdr3_aa: CASSIYITGYEQYF
d_call: NA
v_call: TRBV27
j_call: TRBJ2-7
clone_size: few

cdr3_nt: TGTGCCAGCAGTTCTCACGGGGCCTATGGCTACACCTTC
cdr3_aa: CASSSHGAYGYTF
d_call: NA
v_call: TRBV6-5
j_call: TRBJ1-2
clone_size: few

cdr3_nt: TGTGCCAGCCCTATCTCAGGGGAGTCCCTCACAGATACGCAGTATTTT
cdr3_aa: CASPISGESLTDTQYF
d_call: NA
v_call: TRBV28
j_call: TRBJ2-3
clone_size: NA

cdr3_nt: TGCAGTGCTAGAGGGCAGGGACAGGGGCCTAGGGCCCAGCATTTT
cdr3_aa: CSARGQGQGPRAQHF
d_call: TRBD1
v_call: TRBV20-1
j_call: TRBJ1-5
clone_size: many

cdr3_nt: TGCGCCAGCAGCCAAGTTGATACAAGGACAGATACGCAGTATTTT
cdr3_aa: CASSQVDTRTDTQYF
d_call: NA
v_call: TRBV4-3
j_call: TRBJ2-3
clone_size: few

cdr3_nt: TGCGCCAGCAGCCAAGATTTCGGGGGACTAAAAACCAGGGAGCTGTTTTTT
cdr3_aa: CASSQDFGGLKTRELFF
d_call: TRBD2
v_call: TRBV4-1
j_call: TRBJ2-2
clone_size: NA

cdr3_nt: TGTGCCAGCAGGGGTTGGACAGGGAGCACGGGAGCTTTCTTT
cdr3_aa: CASRGWTGSTGAFF
d_call: TRBD1
v_call: TRBV7-9
j_call: TRBJ1-1
clone_size: few

cdr3_nt: TGTGCCAGCAGTTACGGGTGGATCCCAAACACAGATACGCAGTATTTT
cdr3_aa: CASSYGWIPNTDTQYF
d_call: NA
v_call: TRBV6-2/TRBV6-3
j_call: TRBJ2-3
clone_size: NA

cdr3_nt: TGTGCCAGTTCCGGAGGGGTTGCCCGGCCCCAGCATTTT
cdr3_aa: CASSGGVARPQHF
d_call: NA
v_call: TRBV27
j_call: TRBJ1-5
clone_size: NA

cdr3_nt: TGTGCCAGTAGTAAGGTACAGCTGACAGAAGCTTTCTTT
cdr3_aa: CASSKVQLTEAFF
d_call: NA
v_call: TRBV19
j_call: TRBJ1-1
clone_size: few

cdr3_nt: TGCGCCAGCAGCCAAGGGGGGCCTAACTACAATGAGCAGTTCTTC
cdr3_aa: CASSQGGPNYNEQFF
d_call: NA
v_call: TRBV4-1
j_call: TRBJ2-1
clone_size: NA

cdr3_nt: TGTGCCAGCAGTCACGGACTAGCGGGGGGCTCTAGCACAGATACGCAGTATTTT
cdr3_aa: CASSHGLAGGSSTDTQYF
d_call: TRBD2
v_call: TRBV6-6
j_call: TRBJ2-3
clone_size: few

cdr3_nt: TGTGCCAGCAGTGTCATCGGCGAGAACTATGGCTACACCTTC
cdr3_aa: CASSVIGENYGYTF
d_call: NA
v_call: TRBV2
j_call: TRBJ1-2
clone_size: few

cdr3_nt: TGTGCCACCAGCAACACCACAGGGCGCTTGGGGTATAGCAAAAACATTCAGTACTTC
cdr3_aa: CATSNTTGRLGYSKNIQYF
d_call: NA
v_call: TRBV15
j_call: TRBJ2-4
clone_size: NA

cdr3_nt: TGTGCCAGCAGCCCAGGACTAGCTCCGTCCTACAATGAGCAGTTCTTC
cdr3_aa: CASSPGLAPSYNEQFF
d_call: TRBD2
v_call: TRBV11-3
j_call: TRBJ2-1
clone_size: many

cdr3_nt: TGTGCCAGCACTAGTAGTTTCCAAGAGACCCAGTACTTC
cdr3_aa: CASTSSFQETQYF
d_call: NA
v_call: TRBV6-5
j_call: TRBJ2-5
clone_size: NA

cdr3_nt: TGTGCCAGCAGTAACCCAGGACAGGGATACAATGAGCAGTTCTTC
cdr3_aa: CASSNPGQGYNEQFF
d_call: TRBD1
v_call: TRBV6-4
j_call: TRBJ2-1
clone_size: few

cdr3_nt: TGTGCCAGCAGCCCTACCCCCACCGAGAAGGCTGCCAATGAGCAGTTCTTC
cdr3_aa: CASSPTPTEKAANEQFF
d_call: NA
v_call: TRBV7-3
j_call: TRBJ2-1
clone_size: NA

cdr3_nt: TGTGCCAGCAGTGATCCGGGACAGGTGATGTACATTCAGTACTTC
cdr3_aa: CASSDPGQVMYIQYF
d_call: TRBD1
v_call: TRBV6-1
j_call: TRBJ2-4
clone_size: NA

cdr3_nt: TGCGCCAGCAGCCAAGATGAGGGGGTCGGGAGGCTACCCAATCAGCCCCAGCATTTT
cdr3_aa: CASSQDEGVGRLPNQPQHF
d_call: NA
v_call: TRBV4-1
j_call: TRBJ1-5
clone_size: few

cdr3_nt: TGTGCCACGCAGCCCAGGATCACAGATACGCAGTATTTT
cdr3_aa: CATQPRITDTQYF
d_call: NA
v_call: TRBV7-9
j_call: TRBJ2-3
clone_size: few

cdr3_nt: TGTGCCAGCAGCGTTACTAGAAATGAGCAGTTCTTC
cdr3_aa: CASSVTRNEQFF
d_call: NA
v_call: TRBV2
j_call: TRBJ2-1
clone_size: many

cdr3_nt: TGTGCCAGCAGTCCGCGGGGGAGCTCTGGGGCCAACGTCCTGACTTTC
cdr3_aa: CASSPRGSSGANVLTF
d_call: TRBD2
v_call: TRBV6-2/TRBV6-3
j_call: TRBJ2-6
clone_size: NA

cdr3_nt: TGTGCCAGCAGCGTGGAACGGTACAATGAGCAGTTCTTC
cdr3_aa: CASSVERYNEQFF
d_call: NA
v_call: TRBV9
j_call: TRBJ2-1
clone_size: NA

cdr3_nt: TGTGCCAGCAGTCGACTAGCGGGGGATAACAATGAGCAGTTCTTC
cdr3_aa: CASSRLAGDNNEQFF
d_call: TRBD2
v_call: TRBV6-1
j_call: TRBJ2-1
clone_size: few

cdr3_nt: TGTGCCAGCAGTCTAATAGGACTTCTCCATACGGAGCTGTTTTTT
cdr3_aa: CASSLIGLLHTELFF
d_call: NA
v_call: TRBV27
j_call: TRBJ2-2
clone_size: NA

cdr3_nt: TGTGCCAGCAGTTTAACAGGGGGCAACAGGCCCCAGCATTTT
cdr3_aa: CASSLTGGNRPQHF
d_call: TRBD1
v_call: TRBV12-3/TRBV12-4
j_call: TRBJ1-5
clone_size: NA

cdr3_nt: TGTGCCAGCAGTAGTCTGGGAAGTGCGCCCCAGCATTTT
cdr3_aa: CASSSLGSAPQHF
d_call: NA
v_call: TRBV6-1
j_call: TRBJ1-5
clone_size: NA

cdr3_nt: TGTGTCAGCAGCTTCGGGACTAGCGATTACAATGAGCAGTTCTTC
cdr3_aa: CVSSFGTSDYNEQFF
d_call: TRBD2
v_call: TRBV7-6
j_call: TRBJ2-1
clone_size: NA

cdr3_nt: TGCGCCAGCAGCTTTGAAGGAGGATACAATGAGCAGTTCTTC
cdr3_aa: CASSFEGGYNEQFF
d_call: NA
v_call: TRBV5-1
j_call: TRBJ2-1
clone_size: few

cdr3_nt: TGTGCCAGCAACTCGGGGGGGATCACAGATACGCAGTATTTT
cdr3_aa: CASNSGGITDTQYF
d_call: TRBD2
v_call: TRBV12-3/TRBV12-4
j_call: TRBJ2-3
clone_size: few

cdr3_nt: TGTGCCACCAGGATAGGGAATGAGCAGTTCTTC
cdr3_aa: CATRIGNEQFF
d_call: NA
v_call: TRBV15
j_call: TRBJ2-1
clone_size: NA

cdr3_nt: TGCGCCAGCACTCAGACAGACGGTTCTTGGGACACCATATATTTT
cdr3_aa: CASTQTDGSWDTIYF
d_call: NA
v_call: TRBV4-3
j_call: TRBJ1-3
clone_size: NA

cdr3_nt: TGTGCCAGCAGTTACCTATCAGGGAGATCGGACACTGAAGCTTTCTTT
cdr3_aa: CASSYLSGRSDTEAFF
d_call: NA
v_call: TRBV6-2/TRBV6-3
j_call: TRBJ1-1
clone_size: few